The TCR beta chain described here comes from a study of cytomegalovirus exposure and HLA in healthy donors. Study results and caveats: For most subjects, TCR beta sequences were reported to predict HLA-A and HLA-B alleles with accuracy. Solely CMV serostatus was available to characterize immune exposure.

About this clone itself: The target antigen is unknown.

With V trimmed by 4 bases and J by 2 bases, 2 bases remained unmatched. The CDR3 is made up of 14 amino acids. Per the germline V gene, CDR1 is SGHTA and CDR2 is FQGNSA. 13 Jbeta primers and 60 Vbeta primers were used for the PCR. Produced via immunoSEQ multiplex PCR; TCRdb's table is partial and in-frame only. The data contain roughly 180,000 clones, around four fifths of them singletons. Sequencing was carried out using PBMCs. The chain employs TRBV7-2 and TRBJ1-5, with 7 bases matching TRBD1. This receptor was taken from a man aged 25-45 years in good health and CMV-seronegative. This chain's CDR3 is CASSSDRGNQPQHF. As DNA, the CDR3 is TGTGCCAGCAGCTCCGACAGGGGCAATCAGCCCCAGCATTTT.